Each of the 9 T cell receptor beta chains below was sequenced from the same sample in a study of blood T cell repertoires in COVID-19. Assay: immunoSEQ multiplex PCR; the TCRdb copy retains only in-frame clones and omits some. Of roughly 140,000 clones listed, just under 80% are singletons. The sample was peripheral blood. Source of these receptors: a woman in her sixties or seventies with acute or convalescent COVID-19.

The chain carries TRBV3-1 (or the pseudogene TRBV3-2) and TRBJ2-1; 11 positions agree with TRBD2. Trimming at V came to 8 bases and at J to 4 bases, leaving 7 bases not matched to a gene. Germline V lookup: CDR1 LGHDT, CDR2 YNNKEL (reference sequence). This CDR3 has 15 residues. The CDR3 region is CASEGLAGGYNEQFF. The CDR3, as DNA: TGTGCCAGCGAGGGGCTAGCGGGAGGTTACAATGAGCAGTTCTTC.

This clone came up once. J is TRBJ2-7 and V is TRBV6-5; 12 nucleotides agree with TRBD2. Germline assignment: CDR1 MNHEY and CDR2 SVGAGI. V lost 2 bases to trimming and J lost 6 bases; unmatched junction nucleotides: 8. There are 16 residues in the CDR3. Here the CDR3 DNA reads TGTGCCAGCAGTTACAGTAGACTAGCGGGAGTCGGCGAGCAGTACTTC. This encodes CASSYSRLAGVGEQYF.

The chain uses TRBV2 and TRBJ1-5; perhaps TRBD1 as D (6 bases). The CDR3 covers 12 residues. The germline CDR1 and CDR2 sequences are SNHLY and FYNNEI. The V gene lost 6 bases and the J gene lost 11 bases, with 14 bases spanning the gap. DNA of the CDR3: TGTGCCAGCAGGTCGGACAGTTTTTCCCAGCATTTT. Its protein product is CASRSDSFSQHF.

V is TRBV24-1 and J is TRBJ1-2; the D gene is possibly TRBD1 (6 bases). This CDR3 has 14 residues. Trimming removed 2 bases at V and 8 bases at J, with 14 bases between. The germline CDR1 and CDR2 sequences are KGHDR and SFDVKD. The CDR3 is CATSDSGQMKGYTF. The DNA for the CDR3 is TGTGCCACCAGTGATTCAGGACAGATGAAAGGCTACACCTTC.

On this clone: Other nucleotide sequences in the sample specify the same CDR3. This sequence joins TRBV18 and TRBJ2-1, with 11 positions matching TRBD1. From germline, CDR1 is KGHSH and CDR2 LQKENI. The CDR3 is 17 residues long. The trim removed 0 bases at V and 0 bases at J, leaving 1 base unmatched. The CDR3 spells CASSPPGQGGSYNEQFF. DNA of the CDR3: TGTGCCAGCTCACCACCGGGACAGGGGGGCTCCTACAATGAGCAGTTCTTC.

This sequence joins TRBV28 and TRBJ1-2; D might be TRBD1 (6 bases). This CDR3 region has 14 residues. The germline V gene encodes CDR1 MDHEN and CDR2 SYDVKM. V shed 5 bases and J shed 3 bases, with 13 bases lying between them. The CDR3 loop reads CASSRGQRDYGYTF. The CDR3 DNA reads TGTGCCAGCAGTAGAGGACAGCGCGACTATGGCTACACCTTC.

The chain recombines TRBV3-1 (or the pseudogene TRBV3-2) with TRBJ2-1; tentatively, D is TRBD2 (5 bases). CDR3 length: 14 amino acids. CDR1 is LGHDT and CDR2 is YNNKEL in the germline V gene (reference sequence). V was shortened by 5 bases and J by 9 bases, with 17 bases between the two germline ends. The CDR3 region is CASSSGWRAGEQFF. CDR3 in DNA: TGTGCCAGCAGCTCGGGATGGCGGGCCGGTGAGCAGTTCTTC.

The chain has TRBV7-2 and TRBJ2-1; D might be TRBD1 (6 bases). Germline loops: CDR1 SGHTA, CDR2 FQGNSA. This CDR3 region has 15 residues. V lost 1 base and J 9 bases, leaving 16 bases between the germline ends. The CDR3 coding sequence is TGTGCCAGCAGCTTAGGTTCGGTACGAGGGGGTGAGCAGTTCTTC. Amino acids: CASSLGSVRGGEQFF.

A single count supports this clone. V gene TRBV7-8 combines with J gene TRBJ2-5; possibly TRBD1 for D (6 bases). Germline assignment: CDR1 SGHVS and CDR2 FQNEAQ. V gave up 6 bases and J gave up 3 bases, with 23 bases separating them. CDR3 length: 17 amino acids. This chain's CDR3 is CASRPIARDNPKETQYF. DNA for the CDR3: TGTGCCAGCAGACCCATAGCCCGGGACAATCCAAAAGAGACCCAGTACTTC.